The clone carrying this T cell receptor (beta chain) was recorded a few times. Its antigen is currently unknown. The source of the sample is a study of T-cell memory formation after mild COVID-19. Points from the study as a whole: Certain responding clones were present in pre-infection memory, suggesting participation of cross-reactive memory.

5'RACE primed from the constant segment yielded TCR alpha and TCR beta cDNA libraries bearing sample barcodes and UMIs. TCRdb re-called the 5' RACE reads through MiXCR, storing one row per CDR3 protein. The sample holds approximately 410,000 distinct CDR3 sequences, around a quarter seen once. This TCR came from an adult woman who had mild COVID-19 (a few samples of this study predate the infection). Cell type and time point are not known. The sample taken for sequencing was PBMCs or a T cell subset sorted from them (not recorded which).

The DNA of the CDR3 is TGTGCCAGCTCACCAGAACGGGGGGGCAGTGAGCAGTTCTTC. Its translation: CASSPERGGSEQFF. This chain joins TRBV18 and TRBJ2-1, with 8 nucleotides matching TRBD2. Germline assignment: CDR1 KGHSH and CDR2 LQKENI. V lost 2 bases, J lost 9 bases, and 6 bases stayed unmatched. The CDR3 loop spans 14 amino acids. Using reference TRBV18 and TRBJ2-1 for the parts outside the CDR3, the full variable domain is NAGVMQNPRHLVRRRGQEARLRCSPMKGHSHVYWYRQLPEEGLKFMVYLQKENIIDESGMPKERFSAEFPKEGPSILRIQQVVRGDSAAYFCASSPERGGSEQFFGPGTRLTVL.